These 32 T cell receptor beta chains were all obtained from the same sample, sequenced in a study of blood T cell repertoires in COVID-19. Produced via immunoSEQ multiplex PCR; TCRdb's table is partial and in-frame only. The table lists about 120,000 clones, 90% of them singletons. Sequencing was carried out using peripheral blood. These receptors originate from a woman in her sixties or seventies with COVID-19, enrolled during active disease.

The rearrangement uses TRBV9 and TRBJ2-3, with 9 nucleotides matching TRBD2. Germline values: CDR1 SGDLS, CDR2 YYNGEE. Losses at the gene ends were 0 bases for V and 6 bases for J; bases not matched to a gene: 11. This CDR3 contains 17 residues. The chain's CDR3 is CASSVGVGASGVDTQYF. The DNA of the CDR3 is TGTGCCAGCAGCGTAGGGGTCGGGGCTAGCGGGGTGGATACGCAGTATTTT.

This chain joins TRBV7-6 and TRBJ1-4, with TRBD1 identical over 8 bases. This CDR3 has 14 residues. V lost 5 bases to trimming and J lost 8 bases; unmatched junction nucleotides: 7. Looked up from germline, CDR1 is SGHVS and CDR2 is FNYEAQ. The CDR3 spells CASSIGQGSEKLFF. The CDR3 DNA is TGTGCCAGCAGCATCGGACAGGGTAGCGAAAAACTGTTTTTT.

V and J are TRBV4-1 and TRBJ2-7; no clear D gene. The CDR3 has 13 amino acids. In germline, CDR1 is MGHRA, CDR2 YSYEKL. Trimming stripped 0 bases from V and 6 bases from J, with 9 bases between. Here the CDR3 reads CASSQDQRLEQYF. For the CDR3, the DNA is TGCGCCAGCAGCCAAGATCAGCGACTCGAGCAGTACTTC.

The chain employs TRBV20-1 and TRBJ2-3; D perhaps matches TRBD2 (5 bases). The length of the CDR3 is 12 residues. The V gene lost 3 bases and the J gene lost 7 bases, with 11 bases spanning the gap. Germline V gene sequence: CDR1 DFQATT, CDR2 SNEGSKA (reference sequence). CDR3 DNA sequence: TGCAGTGCTAGTCGATCCGGGAATACGCAGTATTTT. Translating gives CSASRSGNTQYF.

The rearrangement joins TRBV19 to TRBJ1-6, with D perhaps TRBD1 (6 bases). The V gene lost 0 bases and the J gene lost 9 bases, with 15 bases spanning the gap. Germline V CDR1 and CDR2: LNHDA, SQIVND (reference sequence). The CDR3 is made up of 16 amino acids. In DNA form, the CDR3 reads TGTGCCAGTAGTATAGAGATGGCAGGGGAAGGTTCACCCCTCCACTTT. It translates to CASSIEMAGEGSPLHF.

In this sample, this clone turned up once. This chain links TRBV7-2 with TRBJ1-2, with D perhaps TRBD1 (6 bases). The germline CDR1 and CDR2 sequences are SGHTA and FQGNSA. The CDR3 is 10 amino acids. The V end was cut by 5 bases, the J end by 12 bases, with 10 bases between. The CDR3 loop is CASSDRFHTF. For the CDR3, the DNA is TGTGCCAGCAGCGACAGGTTCCACACCTTC.

V and J are TRBV19 and TRBJ2-7, with D tentatively TRBD1 (6 bases). The CDR3 spans 14 residues. Germline V gene data show CDR1 as LNHDA and CDR2 as SQIVND (reference sequence). Trimming took off 5 bases at V and 1 base at J, with 12 bases between the two ends. The CDR3 nucleotides are TGTGCCAGTAGTCCCGGGACAATTTCCTACGAGCAGTACTTC. It is translated as CASSPGTISYEQYF.

This clone was seen a single time. The V gene is TRBV12-3 or TRBV12-4, the J gene TRBJ2-2; D gene ambiguous. This CDR3 contains 11 residues. V was shortened by 6 bases and J by 6 bases, with 5 bases between the two germline ends. CDR3 coding DNA: TGTGCCAGCAGCATAGCCGGGGAGCTGTTTTTT. Translated, it gives CASSIAGELFF.

This clone was picked up one time. The rearrangement joins TRBV4-1 to TRBJ2-5; the match to TRBD2 covers 7 bases. The junction had 12 bases not matched to a gene; V was cut back by 4 bases and J by 4 bases. The CDR3 contains 16 residues. Germline V gives CDR1 MGHRA, CDR2 YSYEKL. The CDR3 sequence is CASSPNRGDPIETQYF. The CDR3 nucleotides are TGCGCCAGCAGCCCCAATCGGGGGGACCCCATAGAGACCCAGTACTTC.

V is TRBV19 and J is TRBJ1-3, with D unresolved. The CDR3 contains 15 residues. Trimming stripped 4 bases from V and 2 bases from J, with 12 bases between. Germline V gene sequence: CDR1 LNHDA, CDR2 SQIVND (reference sequence). CDR3 protein: CASSTRVYAGNTIYF. CDR3 nucleotides: TGTGCCAGTAGTACGAGGGTATACGCTGGAAACACCATATATTTT.

V usage is TRBV7-5 and J usage is TRBJ2-2; the DNA was not compared with TRBD2, the D call given in the table. TRBV7-5 is flagged as a pseudogene. The CDR3 runs to 19 residues. The CDR3 coding sequence is TGTGCCAGAAGCGGAAAACGGGACTCCCGAAGGTCGGACACCGGGGAGCTGTTTTTT. This gives the protein CARSGKRDSRRSDTGELFF.

This chain links TRBV6-6 with TRBJ2-7; 9 nucleotides agree with TRBD1. Germline loops: CDR1 MNHNY, CDR2 SVGAGI (reference sequence). The CDR3 spans 14 residues. J was trimmed by 5 bases and V by 6 bases; bases with no gene match: 8. The CDR3 coding sequence is TGTGCCAGCAGCCCCCGGGACAGGGACCACGAGCAGTACTTC. Translated, it gives CASSPRDRDHEQYF.

The J gene is TRBJ2-7, the V gene TRBV15; 7 bases line up with TRBD2. CDR1 is LNHNV and CDR2 is YYDKDF in the germline V gene (reference sequence). The junction had 6 bases not matched to a gene; V was cut back by 3 bases and J by 4 bases. There are 14 residues in the CDR3. DNA for the CDR3: TGTGCCACCAGCAGGCGGGGGACGTCTTACGAGCAGTACTTC. Protein sequence: CATSRRGTSYEQYF.

V usage is TRBV11-3 and J usage is TRBJ2-3; 7 nucleotides align to TRBD1. This CDR3 has 17 residues. Germline V CDR1 and CDR2: SGHNT, YENEEA. Trimming cost V 2 bases and J 0 bases; bases outside gene matches: 8. Here the CDR3 DNA reads TGTGCCAGCAGCTTATCTTGGGGGACAGCTAGCACAGATACGCAGTATTTT. Translating gives CASSLSWGTASTDTQYF.

The chain links TRBV5-1 to TRBJ2-5; a weak D match, TRBD1 (5 bases). The V end was cut by 5 bases, the J end by 2 bases, with 10 bases between. CDR1 and CDR2 (germline): SGHRS, YFSETQ. The CDR3 consists of 13 residues. The CDR3, as DNA: TGCGCCAGCAGGTATCAGGGACAAGAGACCCAGTACTTC. Residues: CASRYQGQETQYF.

The chain has TRBV6-5 and TRBJ1-1, with D unclear. V lost 4 bases to trimming and J lost 1 base, with 10 bases between them. The germline CDR1 and CDR2 sequences are MNHEY and SVGAGI. The CDR3 is 14 amino acids. In DNA, the CDR3 is TGTGCCAGCAGTTCCTTGACTGCGAACACTGAAGCTTTCTTT. It translates to CASSSLTANTEAFF.

The chain recombines TRBV19 with TRBJ2-1; maybe TRBD1 (5 bases). V lost 4 bases to trimming and J lost 7 bases, with 14 bases between them. The CDR3 contains 14 residues. Germline V lookup: CDR1 LNHDA, CDR2 SQIVND (reference sequence). The CDR3 DNA is TGTGCCAGTAGTACAGGGTTATATCGGAATGAGCAGTTCTTC. Protein: CASSTGLYRNEQFF. Drawing the rest from reference TRBV19 and TRBJ2-1, the complete variable domain is DGGITQSPKYLFRKEGQNVTLSCEQNLNHDAMYWYRQDPGQGLRLIYYSQIVNDFQKGDIAEGYSVSREKKESFPLTVTSAQKNPTAFYLCASSTGLYRNEQFFGPGTRLTVL.

This rearrangement joins TRBV5-5 to TRBJ1-4; 10 positions match TRBD1. The V gene end was trimmed by 6 bases and the J gene end by 8 bases; junction bases not matched to a gene: 7. Per germline, CDR1 SGHKS and CDR2 YYEKEE (reference sequence). This CDR3 has 14 residues. The CDR3 DNA is TGTGCCAGCACCCGGACAGGGGGTAAAGAAAAACTGTTTTTT. This encodes CASTRTGGKEKLFF.

Only one count was recorded for this clone. The genes are TRBV10-3 and TRBJ2-6; 9 nucleotides align to TRBD1. The V gene's germline CDR1 is ENHRY and CDR2 SYGVKD. V dropped 11 bases and J dropped 0; count of bases not matched to a gene: 5. This CDR3 spans 15 amino acids. The CDR3 loop reads CASGQGLSGANVLTF. CDR3 nucleotide sequence: TGTGCCTCGGGACAGGGCCTCTCTGGGGCCAACGTCCTGACTTTC.

This chain joins TRBV7-2 and TRBJ2-2; 7 bases align to TRBD2. The germline V gene encodes CDR1 SGHTA and CDR2 FQGNSA. This CDR3 has 12 residues. V lost 4 bases to trimming and J lost 16 bases; unmatched junction nucleotides: 9. The chain's CDR3 is CASSSVAGRWFF. The CDR3 coding sequence is TGTGCCAGCAGCTCTGTCGCCGGGAGGTGGTTTTTT. The variable domain in full, with the rest retrieved from reference TRBV7-2 and TRBJ2-2, is GAGVSQSPSNKVTEKGKDVELRCDPISGHTALYWYRQSLGQGLEFLIYFQGNSAPDKSGLPSDRFSAERTGGSVSTLTIQRTQQEDSAVYLCASSSVAGRWFFGEGSRLTVL.

The chain combines TRBV5-1 with TRBJ1-1; maybe TRBD1 (5 bases). The CDR3 extends over 13 amino acids. Trimming shortened V by 5 bases and J by 7 bases, and 15 bases separated the two germline ends. Germline CDR1 is SGHRS and CDR2 is YFSETQ. The CDR3 loop is CASRLMGPFEAFF. DNA of the CDR3: TGCGCCAGCAGACTAATGGGGCCGTTTGAAGCTTTCTTT.

The chain carries TRBV6-5 and TRBJ1-4, with D possibly being TRBD1 (6 bases). The CDR3 extends over 14 amino acids. V dropped 8 bases and J dropped 7 bases, with 17 bases sitting between them. Germline assignment: CDR1 MNHEY and CDR2 SVGAGI. The CDR3 protein is CASVLDRRGEKLFF. In nucleotides, the CDR3 is TGTGCCAGCGTACTAGACAGGCGAGGTGAAAAACTGTTTTTT.

The V call is TRBV6-5, the J call TRBJ2-1; tentative D call: TRBD2 (5 bases). This CDR3 region has 13 residues. V dropped 4 bases and J dropped 5 bases, with 9 bases sitting between them. The germline V gene encodes CDR1 MNHEY and CDR2 SVGAGI. The DNA of the CDR3 is TGTGCCAGCAGTTCCTTCGGGGACAATGAGCAGTTCTTC. Translating gives CASSSFGDNEQFF.

The gene calls are TRBV7-9 and TRBJ1-2; D unclear. The CDR3 has 12 amino acids. In germline, CDR1 is SEHNR, CDR2 FQNEAQ (reference sequence). V lost 2 bases to trimming and J lost 6 bases, with 7 bases between them. CDR3 loop: CASSLLENGYTF. CDR3 DNA sequence: TGTGCCAGCAGCTTATTGGAGAATGGCTACACCTTC.

V gene TRBV3-1 (or the pseudogene TRBV3-2) combines with J gene TRBJ2-6; TRBD1 matches 7 bases. This CDR3 has 17 amino acids. Germline loops: CDR1 LGHDT, CDR2 YNNKEL (reference sequence). V was pared by 5 bases and J by 0 bases, with 7 bases of the junction left unmatched. This chain's CDR3 is CASSDRERHSGANVLTF. DNA of the CDR3: TGTGCCAGCAGCGACAGGGAGAGGCACTCTGGGGCCAACGTCCTGACTTTC.

V gene TRBV7-9 combines with J gene TRBJ2-7; 8 bases map to TRBD1. Unmatched junction bases numbered 6, after V lost 5 bases and J lost 0 bases. The CDR3 has 15 residues. Germline assignment: CDR1 SEHNR and CDR2 FQNEAQ (reference sequence). CDR3 residues: CASSRGQVFSYEQYF. In DNA, the CDR3 is TGTGCCAGCAGCCGGGGACAGGTCTTCTCCTACGAGCAGTACTTC.

This clone was counted a single time. V is TRBV5-4 and J is TRBJ1-2, with 9 bases that match TRBD1. From germline, CDR1 is SGHNT and CDR2 YYREEE (reference sequence). The CDR3 contains 15 residues. The V and J ends lost 3 bases and 2 bases, in that order; junction bases with no gene match: 5. DNA for the CDR3: TGTGCCAGCAGCTGGGGGACAGGGCGGAACTATGGCTACACCTTC. This sequence encodes CASSWGTGRNYGYTF.

This chain connects TRBV11-2 to TRBJ2-1; 9 bases fit TRBD1. The junction had 5 bases not matched to a gene; V was cut back by 4 bases and J by 4 bases. The CDR3 has 15 amino acids. Germline CDR1 SGHAT, CDR2 FQNNGV. The CDR3 sequence: CASSYTGGLYNEQFF. The CDR3 DNA sequence: TGTGCCAGCAGCTATACAGGGGGCCTTTACAATGAGCAGTTCTTC.

V gene TRBV30 combines with J gene TRBJ1-3; D is uncertain. Looked up from germline, CDR1 is GTSNPN and CDR2 is SVGIG (reference sequence). Trimming stripped 2 bases from V and 2 bases from J, with 4 bases between. The CDR3 loop spans 12 amino acids. CDR3 nucleotides: TGTGCCTGGAGTACGGCTGGAAACACCATATATTTT. Translated: CAWSTAGNTIYF.

The rearrangement uses TRBV5-1 and TRBJ1-1; weak D call: TRBD1 (6 bases). Trimming took off 1 base at V and 0 bases at J, with 16 bases between the two ends. This CDR3 has 17 residues. The germline V gene has CDR1 SGHRS and CDR2 YFSETQ. The CDR3, as DNA: TGCGCCAGCAGCTTGAGAGGACAGCCTATTATGAACACTGAAGCTTTCTTT. Protein sequence: CASSLRGQPIMNTEAFF.

V usage is TRBV4-1 and J usage is TRBJ1-5; D uncertain. The CDR3 is 15 amino acids. From germline, CDR1 is MGHRA and CDR2 YSYEKL. V dropped 1 base and J dropped 0 bases, with 7 bases sitting between them. The CDR3 DNA is TGCGCCAGCAGCCAAGTCCGGAGTAGCAATCAGCCCCAGCATTTT. It codes for CASSQVRSSNQPQHF.

Comments on this clone: The junction does not match germline at one end; this may be a read error. The chain couples TRBV7-6 to TRBJ2-7, with 8 bases fitting TRBD1. The CDR3 totals 19 residues. Germline lookup yields CDR1 SGHVS and CDR2 FNYEAQ. CDR3 sequence: CASSLGGAPGGSTSYEQYF. The CDR3 region has the DNA TGTGCTAGCAGCTTGGGTGGGGCCCCAGGGGGCTCGACCTCCTACGAGCAGTACTTC.